These 22 T cell receptor beta chains share one sample of origin, sequenced in a study of T cell responses to AZD1222 COVID-19 vaccine. Data came from immunoSEQ multiplex PCR; TCRdb stores just in-frame clones and leaves some out. The sample lists about 130,000 clones; 90% were seen once. The material sequenced was peripheral blood, taken on day 0 of AZD1222 vaccination. These receptors originate from an adult in good health.

The J gene is TRBJ2-3, the V gene TRBV6-4; perhaps TRBD1 as D (6 bases). The CDR3 extends over 15 amino acids. Germline V gene data show CDR1 as MRHNA and CDR2 as SNTAGT. V was pared by 3 bases and J by 3 bases, with 13 bases between. The chain's CDR3 is CASSEAGEPTDTQYF. For the CDR3, the DNA is TGTGCCAGCAGTGAAGCAGGGGAACCGACAGATACGCAGTATTTT.

The chain uses TRBV24-1 and TRBJ1-1, with no clear D. The length of the CDR3 is 15 residues. Germline assignment: CDR1 KGHDR and CDR2 SFDVKD. Deletions cut 4 bases from V and 7 bases from J, with 18 bases between. Written as DNA, the CDR3 is TGTGCCACCAGTGAAGCCGGGCCCCACGAAGGTGAAGCTTTCTTT. As protein: CATSEAGPHEGEAFF.

The chain has TRBV25-1 and TRBJ1-1, with D uncertain. The CDR3 spans 13 residues. Trimming shortened V by 7 bases and J by 0 bases, and 9 bases separated the two germline ends. Germline V lookup: CDR1 MGHDK, CDR2 SYGVNS. The CDR3 DNA reads TGTGCCAGCACAGGTCTGGTGAACACTGAAGCTTTCTTT. Translated: CASTGLVNTEAFF.

The chain uses TRBV11-2 and TRBJ2-3; 16 positions agree with TRBD2. Germline loops: CDR1 SGHAT, CDR2 FQNNGV. The CDR3 length is 19 residues. V was clipped by 6 bases and J by 2 bases; unmatched bases: 11. The DNA for the CDR3 is TGTGCCAGCAGGCCTCCGGGACTAGCGGGGGGGCCAGTCACAGATACGCAGTATTTT. Its translation: CASRPPGLAGGPVTDTQYF.

This clone has a single count. This CDR3 reads CASSRARNGELFF. The CDR3 nucleotides read TGTGCCAGCAGCCGTGCCAGGAACGGGGAGCTGTTTTTT. The V gene is TRBV11-2, the J gene TRBJ2-2, with D uncertain. The CDR3 is made up of 13 amino acids. Trimming left V 5 bases short and J 7 bases short, with 11 bases between. Germline V lookup: CDR1 SGHAT, CDR2 FQNNGV.

CDR3 sequence reads: CATSRGRQGFSYTF. In DNA form, the CDR3 reads TGTGCCACCAGCAGAGGGAGACAGGGCTTCAGCTACACCTTC. The rearrangement links TRBV15 to TRBJ1-2, with 7 bases lining up with TRBD1. The germline CDR1 and CDR2 sequences are LNHNV and YYDKDF (reference sequence). Germline trimming cut 1 base from V and 9 bases from J; bases unmatched to any gene: 8. This CDR3 spans 14 amino acids.

The J gene is TRBJ1-1, the V gene TRBV11-2; no reliable D call. Per the germline V gene, CDR1 is SGHAT and CDR2 is FQNNGV. V was cut by 3 bases and J by 5 bases, with 19 bases left in between. The CDR3 totals 16 residues. Here the CDR3 reads CASSFLSPPGETEAFF. In DNA form, the CDR3 reads TGTGCCAGCAGCTTCCTGTCACCCCCGGGCGAAACTGAAGCTTTCTTT.

This clone was counted a single time. This rearrangement joins TRBV5-1 to TRBJ2-5; D ambiguous. The CDR3 is 14 amino acids. The V end was cut by 3 bases, the J end by 4 bases, with 13 bases between. CDR1 is SGHRS, CDR2 YFSETQ, per germline. The CDR3 loop is CASSYDGFRETQYF. CDR3 nucleotide sequence: TGCGCCAGCAGCTACGACGGATTTAGAGAGACCCAGTACTTC.

The chain joins TRBV5-1 to TRBJ2-2; TRBD1 agrees at 10 bases. This CDR3 comprises 19 residues. Germline CDR1 SGHRS, CDR2 YFSETQ. Germline trimming cut 0 bases from V and 7 bases from J; bases unmatched to any gene: 15. CDR3 residues: CASSLASRQGARLGGELFF. For the CDR3, the DNA is TGCGCCAGCAGCTTGGCCTCGAGACAGGGGGCCCGCTTGGGCGGGGAGCTGTTTTTT.

The CDR3 reads CASSMAVDQPQHF. The CDR3 bases are TGTGCCAGTAGTATGGCGGTTGATCAGCCCCAGCATTTT. The chain combines TRBV19 with TRBJ1-5; D uncertain. Germline CDR1 LNHDA, CDR2 SQIVND (reference sequence). The CDR3 spans 13 residues. The ends were cut back, 3 bases at V and 5 bases at J, with 8 bases in the middle.

The chain employs TRBV11-2 and TRBJ1-1; D unclear. The CDR3 contains 14 residues. V was clipped by 0 bases and J by 5 bases, with 10 bases between them. The germline V gene encodes CDR1 SGHAT and CDR2 FQNNGV. The CDR3 spells CASSLDRVSTEAFF. DNA for the CDR3: TGTGCCAGCAGCTTAGATCGGGTTAGTACTGAAGCTTTCTTT.

The gene calls are TRBV7-9 and TRBJ2-7, with D possibly matching TRBD2 (5 bases). Germline V CDR1 and CDR2: SEHNR, FQNEAQ (reference sequence). Trimming removed 7 bases at V and 5 bases at J, with 15 bases between. The CDR3 consists of 13 residues. The CDR3 DNA is TGTGCCAGCACCCCAAACAGCGGACACGAGCAGTACTTC. Translated: CASTPNSGHEQYF. Together with reference TRBV7-9 and TRBJ2-7, the CDR3 gives the full variable domain: DTGVSQNPRHKITKRGQNVTFRCDPISEHNRLYWYRQTLGQGPEFLTYFQNEAQLEKSRLLSDRFSAERPKGSFSTLEIQRTEQGDSAMYLCASTPNSGHEQYFGPGTRLTVT.

The chain recombines TRBV5-4 with TRBJ1-1; 8 bases align to TRBD1. With V trimmed by 2 bases and J by 1 base, 1 base remained unmatched. Germline V lookup: CDR1 SGHNT, CDR2 YYREEE (reference sequence). The CDR3 length is 14 residues. The DNA of the CDR3 is TGTGCCAGCAGCTTTGACAGGGGGAACACTGAAGCTTTCTTT. This translates into CASSFDRGNTEAFF.

This clone was recorded only once. At one end, the junction sequence differs from germline, possibly due to a read error. The V and J genes are TRBV5-4 and TRBJ2-3; 7 bases are shared with TRBD1. The germline V gene has CDR1 SGHNT and CDR2 YYREEE (reference sequence). The CDR3 is 15 residues long. The CDR3 reads CASNMGQYSTDAQYF. The CDR3, as DNA: TGTGCCAGCAACATGGGACAGTACAGCACAGATGCGCAGTATTTT.

This clone was found a few times. This chain links TRBV28 with TRBJ1-6; D unclear. This CDR3 spans 14 amino acids. V dropped 3 bases and J dropped 9 bases, with 12 bases sitting between them. Germline-derived CDR1 and CDR2 are MDHEN and SYDVKM. The CDR3 coding sequence is TGTGCCAGCAGTTTGGGGTCGGTGGGTTCACCCCTCCACTTT. This codes for CASSLGSVGSPLHF. Looking up the rest from reference TRBV28 and TRBJ1-6 gives the full variable domain: DVKVTQSSRYLVKRTGEKVFLECVQDMDHENMFWYRQDPGLGLRLIYFSYDVKMKEKGDIPEGYSVSREKKERFSLILESASTNQTSMYLCASSLGSVGSPLHFGNGTRLTVT.

A single count supports this clone. The chain is built from TRBV27 and TRBJ2-3; D is tentatively TRBD1 or TRBD2 (5 bases each). The V gene's germline CDR1 is MNHEY and CDR2 SMNVEV (reference sequence). The V and J ends lost 8 bases and 1 base respectively, with 13 bases between them. The CDR3 sequence is 14 residues long. As DNA, the CDR3 is TGTGCCAGCGGGCCCCTGGGGGGCACAGATACGCAGTATTTT. Amino acids: CASGPLGGTDTQYF.

The rearrangement links TRBV2 to TRBJ1-4, with no clear D. The CDR3 runs to 15 residues. Germline-derived CDR1 and CDR2 are SNHLY and FYNNEI. The V end was cut by 7 bases, the J end by 4 bases, with 16 bases between. The CDR3 is CASTRWAGINEKLFF. CDR3 DNA: TGTGCCAGCACGCGTTGGGCAGGCATTAATGAAAAACTGTTTTTT. Together with reference TRBV2 and TRBJ1-4, the CDR3 gives the full variable domain: EPEVTQTPSHQVTQMGQEVILRCVPISNHLYFYWYRQILGQKVEFLVSFYNNEISEKSEIFDDQFSVERPDGSNFTLKIRSTKLEDSAMYFCASTRWAGINEKLFFGSGTQLSVL.

The V and J genes are TRBV6-2 or TRBV6-3 and TRBJ2-5, with 7 bases aligning to TRBD2. Germline CDR1 MNHEY, CDR2 SVGEGT. J was trimmed by 2 bases and V by 2 bases; bases with no gene match: 11. This CDR3 has 17 amino acids. CDR3 sequence reads: CASSYPKEAGNQETQYF. The CDR3 DNA sequence: TGTGCCAGCAGTTACCCAAAAGAAGCGGGGAATCAAGAGACCCAGTACTTC.

The chain employs TRBV6-5 and TRBJ1-1, with 10 bases fitting TRBD1. CDR3 length equals 13 residues. The germline gives CDR1 MNHEY, CDR2 SVGAGI. Trimming cost V 9 bases and J 1 base; bases outside gene matches: 2. The CDR3 nucleotides read TGTGCCAGTAGGGACAGGGGGAACACTGAAGCTTTCTTT. Translating it yields CASRDRGNTEAFF.

V and J are TRBV7-3 and TRBJ2-3; the D is unclear. Between the trimmed V and J ends, which lost 3 bases and 1 base, there was a span of 2 bases. Germline CDR1 SGHTA, CDR2 FQGTGA. This CDR3 comprises 12 residues. CDR3 in amino acids: CASSFGTDTQYF. CDR3 coding DNA: TGTGCCAGCAGCTTTGGCACAGATACGCAGTATTTT.

The J gene is TRBJ2-7, the V gene TRBV23-1, with TRBD1 matching over 12 bases. TRBV23-1 is placed among ORFs of uncertain function. CDR3 length: 17 amino acids. J was trimmed by 5 bases and V by 4 bases; bases with no gene match: 12. The CDR3, as DNA: TGCGCCAGCAGTCGAACCTCCTCCGGGACAGGGGGCAACGAGCAGTACTTC. Amino acid sequence: CASSRTSSGTGGNEQYF.

J is TRBJ2-7 and V is TRBV28, with D unclear. V was cut by 2 bases and J by 7 bases, with 15 bases left in between. The CDR3 runs 14 residues. CDR1 and CDR2 (germline): MDHEN, SYDVKM. The CDR3 bases are TGTGCCAGCAGTTTAATTCCTCCGTCGGGTGAGCAGTACTTC. Translation: CASSLIPPSGEQYF. The whole variable domain, remainder taken from reference TRBV28 and TRBJ2-7, is DVKVTQSSRYLVKRTGEKVFLECVQDMDHENMFWYRQDPGLGLRLIYFSYDVKMKEKGDIPEGYSVSREKKERFSLILESASTNQTSMYLCASSLIPPSGEQYFGPGTRLTVT.